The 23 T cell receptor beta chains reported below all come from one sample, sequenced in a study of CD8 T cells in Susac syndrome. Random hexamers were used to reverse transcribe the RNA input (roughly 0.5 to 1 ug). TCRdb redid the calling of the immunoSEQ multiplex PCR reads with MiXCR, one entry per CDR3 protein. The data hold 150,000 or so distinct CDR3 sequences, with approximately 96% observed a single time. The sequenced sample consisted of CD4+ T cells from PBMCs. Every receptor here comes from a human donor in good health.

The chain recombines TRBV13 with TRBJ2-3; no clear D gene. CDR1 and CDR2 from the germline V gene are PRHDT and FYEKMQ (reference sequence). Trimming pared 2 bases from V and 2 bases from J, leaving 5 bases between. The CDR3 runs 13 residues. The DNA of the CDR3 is TGTGCCAGCAGCTTAAAGTTCACAGATACGCAGTATTTT. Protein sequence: CASSLKFTDTQYF.

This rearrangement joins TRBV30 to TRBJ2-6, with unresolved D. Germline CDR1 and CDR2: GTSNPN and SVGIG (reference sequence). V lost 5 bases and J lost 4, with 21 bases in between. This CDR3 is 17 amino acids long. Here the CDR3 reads CAWASTESWAGANVLTF. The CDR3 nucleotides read TGTGCCTGGGCTTCGACGGAATCATGGGCGGGGGCCAACGTCCTGACTTTC.

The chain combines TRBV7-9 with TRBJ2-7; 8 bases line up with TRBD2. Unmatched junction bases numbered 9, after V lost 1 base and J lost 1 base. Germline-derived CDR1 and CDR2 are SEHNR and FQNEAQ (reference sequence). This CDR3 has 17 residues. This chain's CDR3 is CASSLVSSSGASYEQYF. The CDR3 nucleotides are TGTGCCAGCAGCTTAGTCTCGAGTAGCGGGGCTTCCTACGAGCAGTACTTC.

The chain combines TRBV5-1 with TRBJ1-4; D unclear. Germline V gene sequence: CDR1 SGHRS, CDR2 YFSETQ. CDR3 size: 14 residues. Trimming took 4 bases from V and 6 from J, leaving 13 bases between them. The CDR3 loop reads CASSLRPLDEKLFF. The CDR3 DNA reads TGCGCCAGCAGCCTCCGACCCTTAGATGAAAAACTGTTTTTT.

The CDR3 nucleotides read TGTGCCACCAGCAGAGGACAGGGGAAAGAGACCCAGTACTTC. It codes for CATSRGQGKETQYF. The chain employs TRBV15 and TRBJ2-5; TRBD1 aligns across 8 bases. The V segment lost 1 base and the J segment 3 bases; nucleotides outside the gene matches: 1. Germline CDR1 LNHNV, CDR2 YYDKDF (reference sequence). The CDR3 length is 14 residues.

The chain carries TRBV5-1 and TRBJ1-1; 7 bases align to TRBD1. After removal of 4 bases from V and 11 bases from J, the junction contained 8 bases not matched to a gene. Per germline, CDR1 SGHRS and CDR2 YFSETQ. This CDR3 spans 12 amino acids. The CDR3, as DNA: TGCGCCAGCAGCAGGAAGACAGGGACCGCTTTCTTT. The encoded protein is CASSRKTGTAFF. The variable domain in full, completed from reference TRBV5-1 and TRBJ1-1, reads KAGVTQTPRYLIKTRGQQVTLSCSPISGHRSVSWYQQTPGQGLQFLFEYFSETQRNKGNFPGRFSGRQFSNSRSEMNVSTLELGDSALYLCASSRKTGTAFFGQGTRLTVV.

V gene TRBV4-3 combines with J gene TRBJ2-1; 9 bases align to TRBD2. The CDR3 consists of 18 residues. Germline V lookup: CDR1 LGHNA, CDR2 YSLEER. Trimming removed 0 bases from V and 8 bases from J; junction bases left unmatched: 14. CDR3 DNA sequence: TGCGCCAGCAGCCAAGACCCAAGCGGGGGGACCGCGTTCCATGAGCAGTTCTTC. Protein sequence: CASSQDPSGGTAFHEQFF.

CDR3 sequence reads: CASSLGRGRETQYF. DNA of the CDR3: TGCGCCAGCAGCTTGGGCCGGGGGAGAGAGACCCAGTACTTC. The chain combines TRBV5-1 with TRBJ2-5; D is perhaps TRBD2 (6 bases). CDR1 SGHRS and CDR2 YFSETQ come from the germline V gene. V dropped 0 bases and J dropped 4 bases, with 10 bases sitting between them. This CDR3 is built from 14 residues.

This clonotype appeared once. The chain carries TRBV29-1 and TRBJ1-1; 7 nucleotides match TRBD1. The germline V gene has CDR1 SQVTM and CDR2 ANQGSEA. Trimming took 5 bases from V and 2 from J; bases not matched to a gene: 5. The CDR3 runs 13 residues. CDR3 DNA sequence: TGCAGCGTTTTACAGGGGCGTAACACTGAAGCTTTCTTT. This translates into CSVLQGRNTEAFF.

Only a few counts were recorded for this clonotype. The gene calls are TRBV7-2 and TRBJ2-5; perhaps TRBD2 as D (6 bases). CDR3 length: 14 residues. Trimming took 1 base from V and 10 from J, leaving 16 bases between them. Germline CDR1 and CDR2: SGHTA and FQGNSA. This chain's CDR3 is CASSLGPGVADQYF. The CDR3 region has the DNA TGTGCCAGCAGCTTAGGACCCGGGGTAGCGGACCAGTACTTC.

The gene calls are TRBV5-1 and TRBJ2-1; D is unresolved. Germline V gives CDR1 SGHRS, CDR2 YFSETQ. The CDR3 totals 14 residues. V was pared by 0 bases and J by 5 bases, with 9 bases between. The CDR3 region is CASSLAAANNEQFF. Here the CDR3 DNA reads TGCGCCAGCAGCTTGGCGGCAGCAAACAATGAGCAGTTCTTC.

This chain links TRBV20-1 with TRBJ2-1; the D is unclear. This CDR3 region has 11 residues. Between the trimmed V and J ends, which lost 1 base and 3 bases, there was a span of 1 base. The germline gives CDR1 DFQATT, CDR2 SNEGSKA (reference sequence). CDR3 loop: CSARVYNEQFF. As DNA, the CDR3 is TGCAGTGCTAGAGTCTACAATGAGCAGTTCTTC.

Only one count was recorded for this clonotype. The CDR3 DNA sequence: TGTGCCAGCAGCTTATATGGCCGGCTAAATGAGCAGTTCTTC. This translates into CASSLYGRLNEQFF. The J gene is TRBJ2-1, the V gene TRBV7-2, with D unresolved. The CDR3 contains 14 residues. The ends were cut back, 2 bases at V and 7 bases at J, with 12 bases in the middle. Germline CDR1 is SGHTA and CDR2 is FQGNSA.

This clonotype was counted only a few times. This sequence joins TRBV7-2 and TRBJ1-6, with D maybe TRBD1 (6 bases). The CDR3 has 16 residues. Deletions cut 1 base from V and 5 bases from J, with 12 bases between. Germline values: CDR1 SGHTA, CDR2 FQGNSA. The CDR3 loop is CASSLVGGIDNSPLHF. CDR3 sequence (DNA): TGTGCCAGCAGCTTAGTAGGGGGAATTGATAATTCACCCCTCCACTTT. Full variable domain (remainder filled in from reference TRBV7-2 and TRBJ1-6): GAGVSQSPSNKVTEKGKDVELRCDPISGHTALYWYRQSLGQGLEFLIYFQGNSAPDKSGLPSDRFSAERTGGSVSTLTIQRTQQEDSAVYLCASSLVGGIDNSPLHFGNGTRLTVT.

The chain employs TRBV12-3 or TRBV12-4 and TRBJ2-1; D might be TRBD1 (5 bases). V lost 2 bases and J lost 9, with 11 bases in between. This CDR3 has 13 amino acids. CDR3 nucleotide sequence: TGTGCCAGCAGTTTAATAGGGGCCCCTGAGCAGTTCTTC. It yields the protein CASSLIGAPEQFF.

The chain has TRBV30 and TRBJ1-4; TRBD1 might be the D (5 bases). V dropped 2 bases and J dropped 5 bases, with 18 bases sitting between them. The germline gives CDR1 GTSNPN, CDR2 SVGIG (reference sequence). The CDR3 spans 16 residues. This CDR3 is CAWSTDWGRENEKLFF. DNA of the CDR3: TGTGCCTGGAGTACAGATTGGGGACGAGAGAATGAAAAACTGTTTTTT.

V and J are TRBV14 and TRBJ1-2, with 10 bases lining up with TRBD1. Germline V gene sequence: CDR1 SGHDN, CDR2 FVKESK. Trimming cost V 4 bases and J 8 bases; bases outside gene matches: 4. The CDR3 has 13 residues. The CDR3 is CASSRDRGGGYTF. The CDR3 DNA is TGTGCCAGCAGCCGGGACAGGGGCGGGGGCTACACCTTC. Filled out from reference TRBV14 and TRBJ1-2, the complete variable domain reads EAGVTQFPSHSVIEKGQTVTLRCDPISGHDNLYWYRRVMGKEIKFLLHFVKESKQDESGMPNNRFLAERTGGTYSTLKVQPAELEDSGVYFCASSRDRGGGYTFGSGTRLTVV.

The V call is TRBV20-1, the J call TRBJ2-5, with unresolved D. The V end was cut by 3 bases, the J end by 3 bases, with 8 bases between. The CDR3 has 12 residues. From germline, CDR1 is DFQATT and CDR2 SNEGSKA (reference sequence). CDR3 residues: CSASGSEETQYF. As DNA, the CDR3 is TGCAGTGCTAGCGGGTCGGAAGAGACCCAGTACTTC.

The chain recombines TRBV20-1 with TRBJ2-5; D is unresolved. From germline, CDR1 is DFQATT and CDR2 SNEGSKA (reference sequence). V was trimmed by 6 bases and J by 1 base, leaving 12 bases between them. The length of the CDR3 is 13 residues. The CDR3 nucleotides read TGCAGTGCCCGCCTGGTGGGCCAAGAGACCCAGTACTTC. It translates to CSARLVGQETQYF.

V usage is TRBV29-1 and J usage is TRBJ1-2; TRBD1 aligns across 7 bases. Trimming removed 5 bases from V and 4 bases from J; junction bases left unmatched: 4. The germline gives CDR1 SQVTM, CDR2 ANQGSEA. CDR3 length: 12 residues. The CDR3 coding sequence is TGCAGCGTTCAGGGACAGTCCTATGGCTACACCTTC. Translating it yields CSVQGQSYGYTF. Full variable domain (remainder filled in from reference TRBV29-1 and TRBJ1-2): SAVISQKPSRDICQRGTSLTIQCQVDSQVTMMFWYRQQPGQSLTLIATANQGSEATYESGFVIDKFPISRPNLTFSTLTVSNMSPEDSSIYLCSVQGQSYGYTFGSGTRLTVV.

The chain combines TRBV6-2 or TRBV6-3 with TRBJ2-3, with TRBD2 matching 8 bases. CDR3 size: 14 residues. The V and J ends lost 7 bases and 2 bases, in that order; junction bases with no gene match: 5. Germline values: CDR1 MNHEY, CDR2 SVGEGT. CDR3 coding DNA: TGTGCCAGCACGAAGCGGGGGATCACAGATACGCAGTATTTT. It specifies CASTKRGITDTQYF.

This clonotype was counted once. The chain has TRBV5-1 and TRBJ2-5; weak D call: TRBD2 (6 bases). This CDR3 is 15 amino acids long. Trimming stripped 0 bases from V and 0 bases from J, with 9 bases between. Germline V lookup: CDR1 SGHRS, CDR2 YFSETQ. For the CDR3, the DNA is TGCGCCAGCAGCTTGGCCGGGACTGACCAAGAGACCCAGTACTTC. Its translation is CASSLAGTDQETQYF.

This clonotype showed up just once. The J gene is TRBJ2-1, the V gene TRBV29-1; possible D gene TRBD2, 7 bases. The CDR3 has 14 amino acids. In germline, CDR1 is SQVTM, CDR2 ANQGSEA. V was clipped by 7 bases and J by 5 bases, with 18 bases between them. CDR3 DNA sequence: TGCAGCGCCGGCAGGGGACTAACAAACAATGAGCAGTTCTTC. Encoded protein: CSAGRGLTNNEQFF.